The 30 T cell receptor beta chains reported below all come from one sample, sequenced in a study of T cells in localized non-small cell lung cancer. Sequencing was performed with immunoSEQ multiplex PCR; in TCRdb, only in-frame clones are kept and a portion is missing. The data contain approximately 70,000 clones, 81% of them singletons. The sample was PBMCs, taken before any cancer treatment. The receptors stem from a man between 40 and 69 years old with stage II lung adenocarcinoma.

Here the CDR3 reads CASSLSDRNQPQHF. DNA of the CDR3: TGTGCCAGCAGCTTATCCGACAGAAATCAGCCCCAGCATTTT. This sequence joins TRBV5-8 and TRBJ1-5; possibly TRBD1 for D (5 bases). This CDR3 region has 14 residues. Germline lookup yields CDR1 SGHTS and CDR2 YDEGEE. V lost 2 bases and J lost 4, with 10 bases in between.

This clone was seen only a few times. The CDR3 DNA is TGTGCCAGCTCACCACAGAGGCTCCTCTTGGCTGAAGCTTTCTTT. It yields the protein CASSPQRLLLAEAFF. The chain employs TRBV18 and TRBJ1-1; D is undetermined. Between the trimmed V and J ends, which lost 1 base and 6 bases, there was a span of 15 bases. Germline CDR1 reads KGHSH; CDR2 reads LQKENI. This CDR3 has 15 residues. Looking up the rest from reference TRBV18 and TRBJ1-1 gives the full variable domain: NAGVMQNPRHLVRRRGQEARLRCSPMKGHSHVYWYRQLPEEGLKFMVYLQKENIIDESGMPKERFSAEFPKEGPSILRIQQVVRGDSAAYFCASSPQRLLLAEAFFGQGTRLTVV.

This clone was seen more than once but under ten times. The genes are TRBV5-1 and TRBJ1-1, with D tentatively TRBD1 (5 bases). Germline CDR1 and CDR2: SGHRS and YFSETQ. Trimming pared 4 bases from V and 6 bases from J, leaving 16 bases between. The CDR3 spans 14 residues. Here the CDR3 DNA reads TGCGCCAGCAGCCTAACGGGGCCGTTGGCTGAAGCTTTCTTT. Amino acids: CASSLTGPLAEAFF.

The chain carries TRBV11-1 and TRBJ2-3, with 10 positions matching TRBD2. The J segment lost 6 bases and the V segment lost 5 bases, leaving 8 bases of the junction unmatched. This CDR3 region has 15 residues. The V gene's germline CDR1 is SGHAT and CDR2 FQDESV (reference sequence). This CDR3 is CASSPGTSAADTQYF. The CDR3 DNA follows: TGTGCCAGCAGCCCGGGGACTAGCGCTGCCGATACGCAGTATTTT. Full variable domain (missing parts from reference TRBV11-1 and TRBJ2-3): EAEVAQSPRYKITEKSQAVAFWCDPISGHATLYWYRQILGQGPELLVQFQDESVVDDSQLPKDRFSAERLKGVDSTLKIQPAELGDSAMYLCASSPGTSAADTQYFGPGTRLTVL.

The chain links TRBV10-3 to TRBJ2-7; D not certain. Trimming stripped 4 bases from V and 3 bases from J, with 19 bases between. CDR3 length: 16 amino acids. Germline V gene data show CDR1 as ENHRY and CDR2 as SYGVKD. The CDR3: CAISGGAWGNNYEQYF. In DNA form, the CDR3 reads TGTGCCATCAGTGGCGGAGCATGGGGAAATAACTACGAGCAGTACTTC.

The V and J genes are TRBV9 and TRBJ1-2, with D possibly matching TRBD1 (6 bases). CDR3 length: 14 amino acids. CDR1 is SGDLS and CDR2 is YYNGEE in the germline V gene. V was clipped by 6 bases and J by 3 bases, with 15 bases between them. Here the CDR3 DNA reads TGTGCCAGCACCCACCGGGGGGGCGACTATGGCTACACCTTC. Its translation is CASTHRGGDYGYTF.

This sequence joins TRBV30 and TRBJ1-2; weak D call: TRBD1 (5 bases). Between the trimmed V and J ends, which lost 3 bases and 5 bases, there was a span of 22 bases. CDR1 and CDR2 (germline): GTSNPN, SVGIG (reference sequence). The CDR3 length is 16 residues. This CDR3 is CAWRGVGSLLSYGYTF. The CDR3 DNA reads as TGTGCCTGGAGGGGGGTTGGGTCACTCCTATCATATGGCTACACCTTC.

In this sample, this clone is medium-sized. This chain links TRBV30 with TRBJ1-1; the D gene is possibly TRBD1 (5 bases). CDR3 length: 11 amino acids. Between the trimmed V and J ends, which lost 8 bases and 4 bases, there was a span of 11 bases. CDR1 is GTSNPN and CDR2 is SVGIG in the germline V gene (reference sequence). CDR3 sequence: CARGRVTEAFF. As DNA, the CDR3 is TGTGCCAGGGGAAGGGTCACTGAAGCTTTCTTT.

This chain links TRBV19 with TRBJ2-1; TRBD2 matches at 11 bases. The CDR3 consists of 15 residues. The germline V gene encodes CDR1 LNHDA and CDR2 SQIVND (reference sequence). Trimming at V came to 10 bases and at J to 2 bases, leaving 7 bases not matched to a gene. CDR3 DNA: TGTGCCACATTACTAGCGGGGGCCCCCTACAATGAGCAGTTCTTC. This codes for CATLLAGAPYNEQFF.

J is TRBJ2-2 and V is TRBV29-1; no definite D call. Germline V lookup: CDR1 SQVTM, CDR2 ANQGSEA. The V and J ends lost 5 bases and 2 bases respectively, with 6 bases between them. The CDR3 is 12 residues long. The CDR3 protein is CSVKGNTGELFF. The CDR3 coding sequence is TGCAGCGTTAAGGGAAACACCGGGGAGCTGTTTTTT.

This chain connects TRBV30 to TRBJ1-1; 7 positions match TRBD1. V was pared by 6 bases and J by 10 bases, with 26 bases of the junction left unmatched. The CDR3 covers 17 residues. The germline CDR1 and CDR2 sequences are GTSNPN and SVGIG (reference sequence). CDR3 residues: CACLRRGQPPPSGRAFF. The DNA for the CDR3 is TGTGCCTGCCTGCGAAGGGGACAGCCCCCCCCGTCTGGCCGAGCTTTCTTT.

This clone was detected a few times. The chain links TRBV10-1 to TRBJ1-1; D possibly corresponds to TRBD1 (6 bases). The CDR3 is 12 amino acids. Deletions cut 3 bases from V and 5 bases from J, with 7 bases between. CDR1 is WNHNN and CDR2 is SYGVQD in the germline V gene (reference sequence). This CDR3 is CASSETGTEAFF. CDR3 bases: TGCGCCAGCAGTGAAACAGGGACTGAAGCTTTCTTT.

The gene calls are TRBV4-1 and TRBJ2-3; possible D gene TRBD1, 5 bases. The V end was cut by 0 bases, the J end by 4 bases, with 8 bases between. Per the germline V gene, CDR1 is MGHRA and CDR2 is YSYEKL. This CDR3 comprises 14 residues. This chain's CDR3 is CASSQEQGSDTQYF. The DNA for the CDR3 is TGCGCCAGCAGCCAAGAGCAGGGCTCAGATACGCAGTATTTT.

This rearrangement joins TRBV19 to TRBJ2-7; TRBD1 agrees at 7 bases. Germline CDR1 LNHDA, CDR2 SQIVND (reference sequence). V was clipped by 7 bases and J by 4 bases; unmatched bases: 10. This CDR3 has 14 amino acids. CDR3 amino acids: CASKMAGGVYEQYF. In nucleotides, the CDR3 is TGTGCCAGTAAGATGGCAGGGGGTGTGTACGAGCAGTACTTC.

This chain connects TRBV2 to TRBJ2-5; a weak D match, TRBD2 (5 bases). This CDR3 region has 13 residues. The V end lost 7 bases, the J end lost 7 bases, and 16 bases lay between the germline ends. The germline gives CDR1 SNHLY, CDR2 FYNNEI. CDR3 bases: TGTGCCAGCACGGAGGAATCCAAGACGACCCAGTACTTC. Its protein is CASTEESKTTQYF. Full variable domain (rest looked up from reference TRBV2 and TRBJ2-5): EPEVTQTPSHQVTQMGQEVILRCVPISNHLYFYWYRQILGQKVEFLVSFYNNEISEKSEIFDDQFSVERPDGSNFTLKIRSTKLEDSAMYFCASTEESKTTQYFGPGTRLLVL.

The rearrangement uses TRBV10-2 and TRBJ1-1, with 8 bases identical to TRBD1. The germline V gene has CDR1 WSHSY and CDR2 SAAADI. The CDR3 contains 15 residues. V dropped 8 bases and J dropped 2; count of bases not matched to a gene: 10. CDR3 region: CASGLAGGLNTEAFF. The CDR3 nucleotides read TGCGCCAGCGGGTTGGCAGGGGGCCTCAACACTGAAGCTTTCTTT.

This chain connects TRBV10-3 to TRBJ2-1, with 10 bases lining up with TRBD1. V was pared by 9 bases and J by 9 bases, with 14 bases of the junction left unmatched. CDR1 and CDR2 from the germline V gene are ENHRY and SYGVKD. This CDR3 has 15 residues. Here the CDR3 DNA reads TGTGCCATATACTCCGGGACAGGGGATGAGGTTGAGCAGTTCTTC. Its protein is CAIYSGTGDEVEQFF.

In DNA form, the CDR3 reads TGTGCCAGTATTGGACAGCCTAGGCGGGAGCTGTTTTTT. It specifies CASIGQPRRELFF. The genes are TRBV6-1 and TRBJ2-2; D may be TRBD1 (6 bases). Germline CDR1 and CDR2: MNHNS and SASEGT. V was cut by 9 bases and J by 9 bases, with 17 bases left in between. This CDR3 has 13 amino acids.

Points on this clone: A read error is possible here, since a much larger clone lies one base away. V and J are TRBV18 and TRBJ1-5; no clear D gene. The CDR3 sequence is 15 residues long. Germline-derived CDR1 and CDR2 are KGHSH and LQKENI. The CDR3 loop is CVSSPSGSDNQPQHF. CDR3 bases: TGTGTCAGCTCTCCCTCCGGCAGCGACAATCAGCCCCAGCATTTT.

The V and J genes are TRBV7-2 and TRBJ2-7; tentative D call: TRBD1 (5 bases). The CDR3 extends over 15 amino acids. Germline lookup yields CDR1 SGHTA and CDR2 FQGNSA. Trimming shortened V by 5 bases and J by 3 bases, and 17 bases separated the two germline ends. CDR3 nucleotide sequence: TGTGCCAGCAGCAAAGGGGCCCCCCAGGACTACGAGCAGTACTTC. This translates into CASSKGAPQDYEQYF.

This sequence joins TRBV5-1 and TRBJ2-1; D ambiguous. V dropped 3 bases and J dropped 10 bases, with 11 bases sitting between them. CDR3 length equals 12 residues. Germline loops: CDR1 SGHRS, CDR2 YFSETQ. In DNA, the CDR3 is TGCGCCAGCAGCTCGCCCTCTGTAGAGCAGTTCTTC. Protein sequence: CASSSPSVEQFF.

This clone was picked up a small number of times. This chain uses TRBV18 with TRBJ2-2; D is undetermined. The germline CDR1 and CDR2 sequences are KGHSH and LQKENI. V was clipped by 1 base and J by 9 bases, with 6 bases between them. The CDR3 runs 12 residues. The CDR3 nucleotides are TGTGCCAGCTCACCACTGTTTCGGGAGCTGTTTTTT. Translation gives CASSPLFRELFF.

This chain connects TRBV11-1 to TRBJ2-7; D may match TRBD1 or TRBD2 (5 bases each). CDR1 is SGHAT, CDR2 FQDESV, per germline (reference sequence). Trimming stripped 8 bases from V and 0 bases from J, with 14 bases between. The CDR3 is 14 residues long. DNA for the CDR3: TGTGCCAGCCTTCCAGCCGGGGCCTCCTACGAGCAGTACTTC. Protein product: CASLPAGASYEQYF.

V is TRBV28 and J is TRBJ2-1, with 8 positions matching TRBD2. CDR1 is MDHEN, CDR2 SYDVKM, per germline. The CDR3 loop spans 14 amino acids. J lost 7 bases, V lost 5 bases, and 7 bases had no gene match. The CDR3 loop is CASSVSGRSNEQFF. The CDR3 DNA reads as TGTGCCAGCAGTGTAAGCGGGAGAAGTAATGAGCAGTTCTTC.

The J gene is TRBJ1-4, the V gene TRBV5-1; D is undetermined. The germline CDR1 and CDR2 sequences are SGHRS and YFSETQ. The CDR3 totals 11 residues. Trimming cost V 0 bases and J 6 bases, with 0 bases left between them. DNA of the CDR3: TGCGCCAGCAGCTTGGATGAAAAACTGTTTTTT. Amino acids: CASSLDEKLFF.

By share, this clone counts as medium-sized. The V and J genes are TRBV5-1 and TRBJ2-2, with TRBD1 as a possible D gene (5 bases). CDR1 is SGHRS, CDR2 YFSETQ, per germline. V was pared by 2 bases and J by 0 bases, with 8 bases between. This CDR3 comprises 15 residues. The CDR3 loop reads CASSLQASNTGELFF. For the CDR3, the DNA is TGCGCCAGCAGCTTACAGGCGTCGAACACCGGGGAGCTGTTTTTT. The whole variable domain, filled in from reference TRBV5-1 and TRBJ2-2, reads KAGVTQTPRYLIKTRGQQVTLSCSPISGHRSVSWYQQTPGQGLQFLFEYFSETQRNKGNFPGRFSGRQFSNSRSEMNVSTLELGDSALYLCASSLQASNTGELFFGEGSRLTVL.

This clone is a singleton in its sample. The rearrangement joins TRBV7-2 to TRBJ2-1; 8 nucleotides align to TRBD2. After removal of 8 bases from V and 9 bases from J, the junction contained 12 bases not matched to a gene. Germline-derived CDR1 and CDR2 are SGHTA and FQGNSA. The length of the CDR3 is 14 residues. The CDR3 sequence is CASFSGAGTIEQFF. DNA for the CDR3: TGTGCCAGCTTTAGCGGGGCTGGGACCATTGAGCAGTTCTTC.

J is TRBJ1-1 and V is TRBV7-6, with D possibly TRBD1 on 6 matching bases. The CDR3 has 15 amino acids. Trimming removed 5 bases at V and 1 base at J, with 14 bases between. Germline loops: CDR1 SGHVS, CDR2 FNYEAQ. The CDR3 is CASSPLQGTNTEAFF. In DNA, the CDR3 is TGTGCCAGCAGCCCACTACAGGGAACGAACACTGAAGCTTTCTTT.

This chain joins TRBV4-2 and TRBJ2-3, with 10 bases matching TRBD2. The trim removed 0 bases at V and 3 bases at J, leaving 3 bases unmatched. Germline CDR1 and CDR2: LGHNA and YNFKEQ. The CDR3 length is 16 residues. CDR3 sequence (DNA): TGTGCCAGCAGCCAAGAGATGACTAGCGGGACAGATACGCAGTATTTT. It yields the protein CASSQEMTSGTDTQYF.

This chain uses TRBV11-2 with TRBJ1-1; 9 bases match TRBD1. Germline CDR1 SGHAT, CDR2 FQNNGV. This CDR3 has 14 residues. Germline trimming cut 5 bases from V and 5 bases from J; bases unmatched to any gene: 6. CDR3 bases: TGTGCCAGCAGCGCGACAGGGGGGCGAACTGAAGCTTTCTTT. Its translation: CASSATGGRTEAFF.